Following are 10 T cell receptor beta chains from one sample sequenced in a study of blood T cells in healthy people across ages. A sample-barcoded 5' primer and a J-beta primer mix were used in a second PCR of roughly 7 to 11 cycles. Each CDR3 protein is one row after TCRdb ran MiXCR on the 5' RACE reads. The table records roughly 550,000 distinct CDR3 sequences, about 24% of them present only once. This sample was shared with a second study, whose subject was T cells of mothers and their children.

The sample taken for sequencing was blood. The source is a boy between 10 and 17 years old in good health.

This clonotype was counted between two and nine times. The chain combines TRBV2 with TRBJ1-1; D gene unclear. Germline assignment: CDR1 SNHLY and CDR2 FYNNEI. This CDR3 has 10 residues. Between the trimmed V and J ends, which lost 10 bases and 1 base, there was a span of 4 bases. The CDR3 DNA is TGTGCCAAAGGGAACACTGAAGCTTTCTTT. Amino acid sequence: CAKGNTEAFF.

The chain combines TRBV20-1 with TRBJ2-3, with 8 bases that match TRBD2. The germline V gene encodes CDR1 DFQATT and CDR2 SNEGSKA (reference sequence). This CDR3 has 14 residues. J was trimmed by 5 bases and V by 1 base; bases with no gene match: 5. The CDR3 here is CSARGGGPGDTQYF. The CDR3 DNA follows: TGCAGTGCTAGAGGCGGGGGGCCGGGAGATACGCAGTATTTT.

This clonotype was counted at least ten times. The rearrangement links TRBV11-2 to TRBJ2-1, with 10 nucleotides matching TRBD2. The CDR3 is made up of 18 amino acids. The V and J ends lost 2 bases and 0 bases, in that order; junction bases with no gene match: 7. Germline V gene lookup returns CDR1 SGHAT and CDR2 FQNNGV. CDR3 amino acids: CASSLPRLAGVSYNEQFF. CDR3 nucleotide sequence: TGTGCCAGCAGCTTACCACGGCTAGCGGGAGTCTCCTACAATGAGCAGTTCTTC.

This clonotype was counted a few times. The chain combines TRBV4-1 with TRBJ2-1, with 8 positions matching TRBD2. Germline V lookup: CDR1 MGHRA, CDR2 YSYEKL. V lost 2 bases, J lost 9 bases, and 12 bases stayed unmatched. The CDR3 is made up of 16 amino acids. The CDR3 DNA is TGCGCCAGCAGCCAAAGCGGGAGCCATTTGGGGAGTGAGCAGTTCTTC. Translating it yields CASSQSGSHLGSEQFF.

CDR3 in amino acids: CASSLGTSGSTGMNEQFF. CDR3 DNA: TGTGCCAGCAGCCTCGGGACTAGCGGAAGTACAGGGATGAATGAGCAGTTCTTC. V usage is TRBV9 and J usage is TRBJ2-1, with 11 bases aligning to TRBD2. The CDR3 spans 18 residues. CDR1 is SGDLS and CDR2 is YYNGEE in the germline V gene. Trimming took 4 bases from V and 7 from J; bases not matched to a gene: 16.

This chain connects TRBV12-3 or TRBV12-4 to TRBJ2-3; 11 nucleotides align to TRBD2. The CDR3 covers 16 residues. V shed 8 bases, J shed 3 bases, and the junction held 10 bases outside the gene matches. The chain's CDR3 is CASGYSSGRNTDTQYF. CDR3 in DNA: TGTGCCAGCGGATATTCTAGCGGGAGGAATACAGATACGCAGTATTTT.

This clonotype showed up just a few times. The junction does not match germline at one end; this may be a read error. J is TRBJ2-5 and V is TRBV7-9; D possibly corresponds to TRBD1 (6 bases). Germline-derived CDR1 and CDR2 are SEHNR and FQNEAQ (reference sequence). The CDR3 runs to 14 residues. Here the CDR3 DNA reads TGTGCCAGCAGCTACCCGACAGGATACAATGAGCGGTTCTTC. It translates to CASSYPTGYNERFF.

The table lists this clonotype with a few counts. The chain couples TRBV6-5 to TRBJ2-3, with D unresolved. This CDR3 spans 14 amino acids. CDR1 is MNHEY, CDR2 SVGAGI, per germline. The ends were cut back, 6 bases at V and 1 base at J, with 11 bases in the middle. The CDR3 here is CASSQRAGTDTQYF. Here the CDR3 DNA reads TGTGCCAGCAGCCAACGGGCGGGCACAGATACGCAGTATTTT.

CDR3 amino acids: CASSAGTRGNIQYF. The CDR3 DNA reads TGCGCCAGCAGCGCCGGGACTAGGGGTAACATTCAGTACTTC. This sequence joins TRBV5-1 and TRBJ2-4, with TRBD2 matching over 8 bases. The germline gives CDR1 SGHRS, CDR2 YFSETQ. This CDR3 is 14 amino acids long. V shed 4 bases and J 7 bases; nucleotides not matched to a gene: 7.

This clonotype was seen a few times. The rearrangement links TRBV4-3 to TRBJ2-3, with D perhaps being TRBD1 or TRBD2 (5 bases each). Germline-derived CDR1 and CDR2 are LGHNA and YSLEER. This CDR3 spans 18 amino acids. Trimming took 0 bases from V and 8 from J, leaving 24 bases between them. The CDR3 protein is CASSQDRDVELGWGTQYF. The CDR3 bases are TGCGCCAGCAGCCAAGATCGGGACGTAGAATTGGGCTGGGGTACGCAGTATTTT.